This passage covers 27 T cell receptor beta chains from one sample sequenced in a study of T cells in narcolepsy. Data came from immunoSEQ multiplex PCR; TCRdb stores just in-frame clones and leaves some out. Of 20,000 to 25,000 clones listed, around 81% are singletons. The material sequenced was memory (CD45RA-) CD4+ T cells from blood. Every receptor here comes from a human donor in good health.

The chain links TRBV19 to TRBJ2-5; D not resolved. From germline, CDR1 is LNHDA and CDR2 SQIVND (reference sequence). V was cut by 3 bases and J by 2 bases, with 13 bases left in between. The CDR3 covers 15 residues. CDR3 residues: CASSMGRMGQETQYF. In nucleotides, the CDR3 is TGTGCCAGTAGTATGGGCCGAATGGGGCAAGAGACCCAGTACTTC. Drawing the rest from reference TRBV19 and TRBJ2-5, the complete variable domain is DGGITQSPKYLFRKEGQNVTLSCEQNLNHDAMYWYRQDPGQGLRLIYYSQIVNDFQKGDIAEGYSVSREKKESFPLTVTSAQKNPTAFYLCASSMGRMGQETQYFGPGTRLLVL.

The V gene is TRBV18, the J gene TRBJ2-5, with D possibly being TRBD1 (6 bases). The J call may be faulty, since TRBJ2-7 better matches the DNA end. This CDR3 has 15 amino acids. Germline CDR1 KGHSH, CDR2 LQKENI. The CDR3 DNA reads as TGTGCCAGCTCACCACCGGCAGGGGTAAGCTACGAGCAGTACTTC. Protein product: CASSPPAGVSYEQYF.

The genes are TRBV10-3 and TRBJ2-2, with no clear D. Gene TRBJ1-3 matches the end of the DNA better, so the J call may be wrong. This CDR3 is 14 amino acids long. Per germline, CDR1 ENHRY and CDR2 SYGVKD. CDR3 residues: CAISSGGDGNTIYF. Written as DNA, the CDR3 is TGTGCCATCAGTTCAGGTGGAGATGGAAACACCATATATTTT.

The chain has TRBV6-5 and TRBJ2-7; D not certain. In germline, CDR1 is MNHEY, CDR2 SVGAGI. V was clipped by 0 bases and J by 1 base, with 13 bases between them. CDR3 length: 16 amino acids. CDR3 sequence reads: CASSYSRSTLSYEQYF. CDR3 bases: TGTGCCAGCAGTTACTCGAGGTCGACCCTATCCTACGAGCAGTACTTC.

V and J are TRBV6-1 and TRBJ2-7; D possibly matches TRBD1 or TRBD2 (5 bases each). The germline V gene has CDR1 MNHNS and CDR2 SASEGT. Trimming took 8 bases from V and 2 from J, leaving 7 bases between them. The CDR3 has 11 amino acids. CDR3 bases: TGTGCCAGCCGGGACGCCTACGAGCAGTACTTC. This sequence encodes CASRDAYEQYF.

The chain combines TRBV6-5 with TRBJ1-6; D may be TRBD1 (5 bases). There are 16 residues in the CDR3. The germline V and J ends were trimmed by 2 bases and 5 bases, with 13 bases remaining between them. Germline V gene sequence: CDR1 MNHEY, CDR2 SVGAGI. DNA for the CDR3: TGTGCCAGCAGTTACATTCAGGGCCACAATAATTCACCCCTCCACTTT. As protein: CASSYIQGHNNSPLHF.

The rearrangement links TRBV19 to TRBJ2-3; D is perhaps TRBD1 or TRBD2 (7 bases each). V lost 5 bases and J 2 bases, leaving 14 bases between the germline ends. The CDR3 sequence is 15 residues long. The germline gives CDR1 LNHDA, CDR2 SQIVND (reference sequence). CDR3 sequence: CASSLQGGPTDTQYF. CDR3 nucleotide sequence: TGTGCCAGTAGTCTCCAGGGGGGGCCCACAGATACGCAGTATTTT.

The chain combines TRBV27 with TRBJ1-2; a weak D match, TRBD1 (6 bases). Germline CDR1 reads MNHEY; CDR2 reads SMNVEV (reference sequence). This CDR3 is 13 amino acids long. The V end lost 3 bases, the J end lost 8 bases, and 13 bases lay between the germline ends. In DNA, the CDR3 is TGTGCCAGCAGTTTTTGGGGGGGCTTCGGCTACACCTTC. It specifies CASSFWGGFGYTF.

CDR3 amino acids: CASSSRGGGTEAFF. As DNA, the CDR3 is TGCGCCAGCAGCAGCAGGGGTGGTGGCACTGAAGCTTTCTTT. This sequence joins TRBV5-1 and TRBJ1-1, with a weak D call TRBD1 (6 bases). CDR1 and CDR2 from the germline V gene are SGHRS and YFSETQ. CDR3 length: 14 residues. The germline V and J ends were trimmed by 4 bases and 4 bases, with 14 bases remaining between them.

The chain is built from TRBV18 and TRBJ1-1; D remains ambiguous. The V gene's germline CDR1 is KGHSH and CDR2 LQKENI. Trimming cost V 2 bases and J 1 base, with 11 bases left between them. This CDR3 comprises 15 residues. The CDR3 nucleotides read TGTGCCAGCTCACCATCACCTGTCGGGAACACTGAAGCTTTCTTT. This translates into CASSPSPVGNTEAFF. Full variable domain (remainder filled in from reference TRBV18 and TRBJ1-1): NAGVMQNPRHLVRRRGQEARLRCSPMKGHSHVYWYRQLPEEGLKFMVYLQKENIIDESGMPKERFSAEFPKEGPSILRIQQVVRGDSAAYFCASSPSPVGNTEAFFGQGTRLTVV.

As regards this clone: One end of the junction fails to match germline, which may point to a read error. The rearrangement uses TRBV6-5 and TRBJ1-2; 8 bases line up with TRBD1. CDR3 size: 13 residues. Germline CDR1 MNHEY, CDR2 SVGAGI. This chain's CDR3 is CASGQGDNNGYTF. The CDR3 DNA reads TGTGCCAGCGGACAGGGTGATAACAATGGCTACACCTTC.

The chain joins TRBV27 to TRBJ1-2; D is possibly TRBD1 (6 bases). The germline V and J ends were trimmed by 4 bases and 2 bases, with 14 bases remaining between them. The CDR3 has 15 residues. Germline lookup yields CDR1 MNHEY and CDR2 SMNVEV (reference sequence). The CDR3 region is CASSWGRQGNYGYTF. In DNA form, the CDR3 reads TGTGCCAGCAGTTGGGGGCGGCAGGGGAACTATGGCTACACCTTC.

The V gene is TRBV25-1, the J gene TRBJ2-7, with 8 nucleotides matching TRBD1. This CDR3 is built from 14 residues. The J segment lost 6 bases and the V segment lost 1 base, leaving 5 bases of the junction unmatched. Germline V CDR1 and CDR2: MGHDK, SYGVNS. Here the CDR3 DNA reads TGTGCCAGCAGTGAATTTCCAACAGGGGGCGAGCAGTACTTC. It yields the protein CASSEFPTGGEQYF.

The chain carries TRBV15 and TRBJ2-2; 12 nucleotides agree with TRBD1. Germline V lookup: CDR1 LNHNV, CDR2 YYDKDF (reference sequence). This CDR3 region has 15 residues. The V segment lost 8 bases and the J segment 8 bases; nucleotides outside the gene matches: 9. CDR3 amino acids: CATPTGTGGAGELFF. CDR3 nucleotides: TGTGCCACCCCAACCGGGACAGGGGGCGCGGGGGAGCTGTTTTTT.

The V and J genes are TRBV11-3 and TRBJ2-1; D unresolved. Deletions cut 5 bases from V and 8 bases from J, with 13 bases between. The CDR3 sequence is 13 residues long. Germline V gives CDR1 SGHNT, CDR2 YENEEA. The CDR3 region has the DNA TGTGCCAGCAGCCAAACCCACGAAGATGAGCAGTTCTTC. As protein: CASSQTHEDEQFF.

The rearrangement uses TRBV6-5 and TRBJ2-1, with no clear D. The V end lost 4 bases, the J end lost 10 bases, and 14 bases lay between the germline ends. Per the germline V gene, CDR1 is MNHEY and CDR2 is SVGAGI. CDR3 length equals 13 residues. In nucleotides, the CDR3 is TGTGCCAGCAGTTCCCGACCCGCCAAAGAGCAGTTCTTC. It specifies CASSSRPAKEQFF.

Points on this clone: This sample includes further DNA sequences coding for the same CDR3. The chain has TRBV10-2 and TRBJ2-1, with TRBD2 matching over 13 bases. Germline-derived CDR1 and CDR2 are WSHSY and SAAADI. The CDR3 contains 16 residues. V trimming: 4 bases; J trimming: 6 bases; junction bases outside the gene matches: 6. The CDR3 spells CASSVLAGGPRNEQFF. As DNA, the CDR3 is TGCGCCAGCAGTGTACTAGCGGGGGGGCCCCGCAATGAGCAGTTCTTC.

The chain employs TRBV29-1 and TRBJ1-1; the D gene is possibly TRBD1 (5 bases). Between the trimmed V and J ends, which lost 5 bases and 10 bases, there was a span of 11 bases. CDR1 SQVTM and CDR2 ANQGSEA come from the germline V gene. This CDR3 is built from 10 residues. This chain's CDR3 is CSVSDSAAFF. The DNA for the CDR3 is TGCAGCGTTTCCGACAGTGCAGCTTTCTTT.

This clone was detected only a few times. The chain joins TRBV5-6 to TRBJ2-7, with D possibly TRBD1 on 5 matching bases. In germline, CDR1 is SGHDT, CDR2 YYEEEE. The CDR3 runs 13 residues. V dropped 1 base and J dropped 3 bases, with 8 bases sitting between them. Written as DNA, the CDR3 is TGTGCCAGCAGCTTGAGTCAGGGCTACGAGCAGTACTTC. Translation gives CASSLSQGYEQYF.

The chain is built from TRBV5-1 and TRBJ2-5; 8 positions match TRBD1. V shed 3 bases and J 5 bases; nucleotides not matched to a gene: 6. Germline V gene data show CDR1 as SGHRS and CDR2 as YFSETQ. The CDR3 is 14 residues long. This CDR3 is CASSSGTGRETQYF. CDR3 DNA: TGCGCCAGCAGCTCCGGGACAGGCCGTGAGACCCAGTACTTC.

The chain joins TRBV6-5 to TRBJ1-6; 9 bases align to TRBD1. From germline, CDR1 is MNHEY and CDR2 SVGAGI. The J segment lost 7 bases and the V segment lost 5 bases, leaving 6 bases of the junction unmatched. CDR3 size: 15 residues. CDR3 in DNA: TGTGCCAGCAGTCTACCGGGACAGGGAAATTCACCCCTCCACTTT. As protein: CASSLPGQGNSPLHF.

This clone was counted between two and nine times. The chain employs TRBV6-1 and TRBJ2-6; D unclear. Trimming took off 8 bases at V and 4 bases at J, with 9 bases between the two ends. Germline V gene data show CDR1 as MNHNS and CDR2 as SASEGT. This CDR3 region has 13 residues. The CDR3 DNA follows: TGTGCCAGCCAGAAATCCGGGGCCAACGTCCTGACTTTC. Translated: CASQKSGANVLTF.

This clone has only one observation. The V gene is TRBV4-1, the J gene TRBJ2-3; a possible D gene is TRBD2 (6 bases). Trimming took off 4 bases at V and 3 bases at J, with 20 bases between the two ends. There are 17 residues in the CDR3. In germline, CDR1 is MGHRA, CDR2 YSYEKL. CDR3: CASSREGAGPPTDTQYF. In DNA, the CDR3 is TGCGCCAGCAGCCGGGAAGGGGCGGGGCCCCCAACAGATACGCAGTATTTT.

This clone was observed a few times. The CDR3 loop reads CASSAEGALNSPLHF. Here the CDR3 DNA reads TGTGCCAGCAGTGCGGAGGGGGCCCTAAATTCACCCCTCCACTTT. The chain couples TRBV6-1 to TRBJ1-6, with 7 bases aligning to TRBD1. With V trimmed by 4 bases and J by 7 bases, 7 bases remained unmatched. The germline V gene has CDR1 MNHNS and CDR2 SASEGT. This CDR3 comprises 15 residues.

J is TRBJ2-5 and V is TRBV6-1, with unresolved D. This CDR3 has 13 residues. Germline assignment: CDR1 MNHNS and CDR2 SASEGT. Trimming cost V 5 bases and J 5 bases, with 12 bases left between them. CDR3 residues: CASSSPSTETQYF. The CDR3 DNA sequence: TGTGCCAGCAGTTCTCCATCTACGGAGACCCAGTACTTC.

The V and J genes are TRBV20-1 and TRBJ2-7, with unresolved D. V was clipped by 1 base and J by 2 bases, with 3 bases between them. Germline V gene data show CDR1 as DFQATT and CDR2 as SNEGSKA (reference sequence). The CDR3 is made up of 11 amino acids. CDR3 protein: CSARGTYEQYF. CDR3 DNA: TGCAGTGCTAGAGGGACCTACGAGCAGTACTTC.

The chain employs TRBV7-2 and TRBJ2-1; no definite D call. The length of the CDR3 is 14 residues. CDR1 is SGHTA, CDR2 FQGNSA, per germline. The ends were cut back, 5 bases at V and 9 bases at J, with 17 bases in the middle. CDR3 sequence: CASSLTPLLGEQFF. For the CDR3, the DNA is TGTGCCAGCAGCCTGACCCCCCTGTTAGGTGAGCAGTTCTTC.